This TCR beta chain was captured by sequencing in a study of immune cell composition in non-small cell lung cancer. Points on this clone: What it binds is not known.

Here immunoSEQ multiplex PCR was the method, and the copy in TCRdb shows in-frame clones only, minus some. The table includes some 9,100 clones, around 68% detected once. CDR3 length: 10 amino acids. Trimming pared 6 bases from V and 13 bases from J, leaving 10 bases between. Looked up from germline, CDR1 is LNHDA and CDR2 is SQIVND (reference sequence). The study's findings and limits: About 80% of squamous and 33% of adenocarcinoma cases had tumour-associated clones >0.5%. Shared sequences between tumour-reactive and dominant in vivo clones were not proven.

The sample was lung tumor tissue. This rearrangement joins TRBV19 to TRBJ2-1; D not resolved. This receptor was taken from a human donor with non-small cell lung cancer. The CDR3 nucleotides read TGTGCCAGTAGCCATCATCAACAGTTCTTC. This sequence encodes CASSHHQQFF.